This is a list of T cell receptor beta chains from one sample in a study of CD8 T cells in Susac syndrome. TCRdb re-derived calls from the immunoSEQ multiplex PCR reads in MiXCR, one entry per CDR3 protein. The data show hundreds of thousands of distinct CDR3 sequences, 70% to 90% seen once. Sequenced input: CD8+ T cells from PBMCs. These receptors all come from a human donor with multiple sclerosis. Both conserved end residues are part of each CDR3. The D gene is left open where the match is weak. Some rows have no size entry. The others give once, few or many, or a class for an expanded clone.

>TRBJ2-3|NA|TRBD1|TRBV29-1
TGCAGCGTTGAATTAAGGGGGCAACGCACAGATACGCAGTATTTT
CSVELRGQRTDTQYF
>TRBJ2-7|NA|TRBD1|TRBV27
TGTGCCAGCAGCGCGACAGGGTTGAACGAGCAGTACTTC
CASSATGLNEQYF
>TRBJ2-2|NA|NA|TRBV27
TGTGCCAGCAGCCCATATGGTAGTGGCTTCATATCCGGGGAGCTGTTTTTT
CASSPYGSGFISGELFF
>TRBJ1-2|NA|TRBD1|TRBV7-9
TGTGCCAGCAGAGACCCGGGACAGGCAAACTATGGCTACACCTTC
CASRDPGQANYGYTF
>TRBJ1-6|NA|NA|TRBV6-1
TGTGCCAGCAACCTGATGGGGGGGCCATATAATTCACCCCTCCACTTT
CASNLMGGPYNSPLHF
>TRBJ2-5|NA|NA|TRBV20-1
TGCAGTGGGCTGGTTTGGGACCAAGAGACCCAGTACTTC
CSGLVWDQETQYF
>TRBJ1-4|NA|NA|TRBV15
TGTGCCACCAGCACCCGGACGGGAACTAATGAAAAACTGTTTTTT
CATSTRTGTNEKLFF
>TRBJ2-2|NA|NA|TRBV19
TGTGCCAGTGGTAAACTAGTTACGTTCGCCGGGGAGCTGTTTTTT
CASGKLVTFAGELFF
>TRBJ1-1|NA|NA|TRBV2
TGTGCCAGCAGTAGGACATCGAACACTGAAGCTTTCTTT
CASSRTSNTEAFF
>TRBJ2-1|once|TRBD2|TRBV7-6
TGTGCCAGCAGCCCGACTAGCGGGGGGGCCTATCATGAGCAGTTCTTC
CASSPTSGGAYHEQFF
>TRBJ2-5|NA|NA|TRBV6-5
TGTGCCAGCAGTTACTTACCGGGGTTAGGGTCGGAGACCCAGTACTTC
CASSYLPGLGSETQYF
>TRBJ1-1|NA|NA|TRBV5-4
TGTGCCAGCAGCTTGGGGCGGATTGAAGCTTTCTTT
CASSLGRIEAFF
>TRBJ1-1|once|NA|TRBV9
TGTGCCAGCAGCGTAACAGACAGTCGCATGAACACTGAAGCTTTCTTT
CASSVTDSRMNTEAFF
>TRBJ2-1|NA|NA|TRBV20-1
TGCAGTGCTAGAGATCTTGCGAGGGCCCTATACAATGAGCAGTTCTTC
CSARDLARALYNEQFF
>TRBJ2-5|NA|TRBD2|TRBV5-6
TGTGCCAGCATCCCCCGGGGGGGCTGTGAGACCCAGTACTTC
CASIPRGGCETQYF
>TRBJ1-4|NA|TRBD1|TRBV12-3/TRBV12-4
TGTGCCAGCACTCCCAGGGGGGTACCCGAAAAACTGTTTTTT
CASTPRGVPEKLFF
>TRBJ2-5|once|NA|TRBV27
TGTGCCAGCAGGGCCTCAGGGATCCAAGAGACCCAGTACTTC
CASRASGIQETQYF
>TRBJ1-5|NA|TRBD1|TRBV25-1
TGTGCCAGCAGTCCCGGGACAGGGGCTGATCAGACCCAGCATTTT
CASSPGTGADQTQHF
>TRBJ2-4|NA|NA|TRBV6-1
TGTGCCAGCAGTGAAGAACTGGGATCGGCCAAAAACATTCAGTACTTC
CASSEELGSAKNIQYF
>TRBJ1-2|NA|TRBD1|TRBV28
TGTGCCAGCAGTCCGTCCGTGGGACAGGGGGAGTTATCCGGGAAGTGGAACTATGGCTACACCTTC
CASSPSVGQGELSGKWNYGYTF
>TRBJ2-1|NA|NA|TRBV6-5
TGTGCCAGCAGTTTGGACAGACCGAGCTCCTACAATGAGCAGTTCTTC
CASSLDRPSSYNEQFF
>TRBJ2-2|NA|TRBD2|TRBV23-1
TGCGCCAGCAGCCCCCCAAGGAGCGGGAGTGGGACCGGGGAGCTGTTTTTT
CASSPPRSGSGTGELFF
>TRBJ2-5|NA|NA|TRBV5-6
TGTGCCAGCACGATACGAGAGCTGGCAGTGATAGAGACCCAGTACTTC
CASTIRELAVIETQYF
>TRBJ2-7|NA|NA|TRBV5-1
TGCGCCAGCAGCATCGACATATCCTACGAGCAGTACTTC
CASSIDISYEQYF
>TRBJ2-7|NA|TRBD2|TRBV24-1
TGTGCCACCAGTGACCGGACTAGCGGGTACGAGCAGTACTTC
CATSDRTSGYEQYF
>TRBJ1-6|NA|NA|TRBV6-6
TGTGCCAGCAGTGTTCACGGATTGAATTCACCCCTCCACTTT
CASSVHGLNSPLHF
>TRBJ2-7|NA|NA|TRBV28
TGTGCCAGCAGTTTAGCGACACAACTCTACGAGCAGTACTTC
CASSLATQLYEQYF
>TRBJ2-3|once|NA|TRBV28
TGTGCCAGCAGTTTGGGCGTATGGTCAGATACGCAGTATTTT
CASSLGVWSDTQYF
>TRBJ2-3|NA|TRBD2|TRBV27
TGTGCCAGCAGTTTATCAGTAGGACTAGCGGAGGCGGGAAAGACAAATACGCAGTATTTT
CASSLSVGLAEAGKTNTQYF
>TRBJ1-6|NA|TRBD1|TRBV9
TGTGCCAGCAGCGAGGGGACAGTTTCACCCCTCCACTTT
CASSEGTVSPLHF
>TRBJ2-7|NA|NA|TRBV13
TGTGCCAGCAGCTCGGGGGACAGCCGGTACGAGCAGTACTTC
CASSSGDSRYEQYF
>TRBJ2-1|NA|TRBD1|TRBV24-1
TGTGCCACCAGTGATCCCGCCAGGACAGGGAACAATGAGCAGTTCTTC
CATSDPARTGNNEQFF
>TRBJ2-5|few|NA|TRBV6-5
TGTGCCAGCAGTTACACAGGGCTGTACGAGACCCAGTACTTC
CASSYTGLYETQYF
>TRBJ1-1|once|NA|TRBV12-5
TGTGCTAGTGCCACAGGCGACAACACTGAAGCTTTCTTT
CASATGDNTEAFF
>TRBJ2-3|NA|NA|TRBV27
TGTGCCAGCAGTTTAGTTTCCGGGGTCCGCACAGATACGCAGTATTTT
CASSLVSGVRTDTQYF
>TRBJ2-1|NA|TRBD1|TRBV24-1
TGTGCCATTTGGGACAGGCTATACAATGAGCAGTTCTTC
CAIWDRLYNEQFF
>TRBJ2-5|NA|TRBD1|TRBV30
TGTGCCTGGTGGGACAGTTCCCAGTCGGAGACCCAGTACTTC
CAWWDSSQSETQYF
>TRBJ2-2|once|NA|TRBV19
TGTGCCCTTACAGTCCCCACCGGGGAGCTGTTTTTT
CALTVPTGELFF
>TRBJ2-7|NA|NA|TRBV29-1
TGCAGCGTTGGTTTGGGGGAGAACTACGAGCAGTACTTC
CSVGLGENYEQYF